This T cell receptor (beta chain) was captured by sequencing in a study of patients and donors after allogeneic stem cell transplantation (dated by TCRdb to the early 2020s). As encoded in the germline V gene, CDR1 is SGHTA while CDR2 is FQGNSA. The CDR3 runs 16 residues from the cysteine to the phenylalanine. Only the CDR3 DNA stays, 48 bases, in frame from base 1. Cut back by 1 base and 0 bases, the V and J ends lie 12 bases apart. This clonotype came up many times. Its antigen has not been determined. No base quality information exists; no much larger clone differs at one position. The protocol used for the library was RT-PCR. This sample was sequenced with a NextSeq 550. TCRdb ran its own pipeline on the public reads, namely fastp trimming at Q25 and MiXCR clone calling, and kept in-frame beta chains. Entries that share a CDR3 protein sequence are merged under the most common genes and DNA. In this sample the table shows 920,000 or so distinct CDR3 sequences, 15% to 20% of which occur a single time. The ten biggest clones cover 5% to 6.5% of the sample.

This TCR came from a human donor who was either an allogeneic HSCT recipient or a stem cell or donor lymphocyte infusion donor (not recorded which). It is not recorded whose cells these are; they may come from a transplant donor. The V gene is TRBV7-2 and the J gene is TRBJ1-1; no D segment can be confidently identified. The material sequenced was blood, either unsorted or a sorted T cell fraction (not recorded which). The sequence in DNA is TGTGCCAGCAGCTTAGTGGGATCCAGACTGAACACTGAAGCTTTCTTT. The encoded protein is CASSLVGSRLNTEAFF.